One sample yielded the 18 T cell receptor beta chains listed below, sequenced in a study of blood T cell repertoires in COVID-19 (dated by TCRdb to 2020 to 2022). The library was prepared using the immunoSEQ multiplex PCR assay. Entries here come from immuneACCESS through TCRdb and include only in-frame sequences with V and J called. Some clones fail to appear in such tables; in the studies checked, an unresolved V gene covers under half of the shortfall, and the cause of the remainder is unknown. The table for this sample lists 250,000 to 350,000 clones; roughly 86% of them were counted only once. Approximately 5% of the sample is held by the ten biggest clonotypes. The specimen was PBMCs or T cells enriched from blood (not recorded which). These receptors were obtained from a woman in her 30s who had recovered from COVID-19.

V is TRBV6-5 and J is TRBJ2-5; D is perhaps TRBD1 (6 bases). V dropped 7 bases and J dropped 6 bases, with 18 bases sitting between them. CDR1 is MNHEY, CDR2 SVGAGI, per germline. The CDR3 has 14 amino acids. This CDR3 is CASTTGTNQQTQYF. CDR3 nucleotide sequence: TGTGCCAGCACTACCGGGACAAACCAGCAGACCCAGTACTTC.

The chain recombines TRBV6-5 with TRBJ1-2; maybe TRBD1 (5 bases). Germline V gene lookup returns CDR1 MNHEY and CDR2 SVGAGI. Trimming stripped 10 bases from V and 3 bases from J, with 15 bases between. This CDR3 is built from 13 residues. This CDR3 reads CATGPGGYYGYTF. In DNA form, the CDR3 reads TGTGCCACGGGGCCGGGGGGATACTATGGCTACACCTTC.

V usage is TRBV5-1 and J usage is TRBJ1-1; 8 nucleotides match TRBD1. CDR1 and CDR2 from the germline V gene are SGHRS and YFSETQ. The CDR3 covers 15 residues. J was trimmed by 0 bases and V by 2 bases; bases with no gene match: 3. The CDR3 DNA sequence: TGCGCCAGCAGCTTCAGACAGGGGATGAACACTGAAGCTTTCTTT. It yields the protein CASSFRQGMNTEAFF.

This sequence joins TRBV29-1 and TRBJ1-2; D remains ambiguous. V shed 4 bases and J shed 4 bases, with 10 bases lying between them. Germline CDR1 and CDR2: SQVTM and ANQGSEA. The CDR3 consists of 12 residues. The CDR3 is CSVGIEGYGYTF. The CDR3 DNA sequence: TGCAGCGTTGGTATAGAGGGCTATGGCTACACCTTC.

The chain carries TRBV10-3 and TRBJ2-7; 7 nucleotides line up with TRBD2. Germline values: CDR1 ENHRY, CDR2 SYGVKD. J lost 4 bases, V lost 6 bases, and 9 bases had no gene match. The CDR3 is 14 residues long. CDR3 coding DNA: TGTGCCATCAGCCCTGGACTAGACCTTTACGAGCAGTACTTC. It codes for CAISPGLDLYEQYF.

This chain connects TRBV7-9 to TRBJ1-1; TRBD1 agrees at 8 bases. With 5 bases clipped from V and 10 bases from J, the junction kept 6 bases outside the gene matches. The germline gives CDR1 SEHNR, CDR2 FQNEAQ (reference sequence). The CDR3 covers 12 residues. CDR3: CASSTQTGVAFF. The CDR3 coding sequence is TGTGCCAGCAGCACGCAGACAGGGGTAGCTTTCTTT.

The J gene is TRBJ1-6, the V gene TRBV11-2; 7 nucleotides match TRBD1. Trimming at V came to 4 bases and at J to 14 bases, leaving 14 bases not matched to a gene. Per germline, CDR1 SGHAT and CDR2 FQNNGV. This CDR3 comprises 15 residues. The CDR3 bases are TGTGCCAGCAGCTCGATTTCCGACAGGGATTCCACCCTCCACTTT. This encodes CASSSISDRDSTLHF.

The V call is TRBV7-2, the J call TRBJ1-3; D gene ambiguous. Deletions cut 2 bases from V and 0 bases from J, with 2 bases between. This CDR3 contains 13 residues. Germline values: CDR1 SGHTA, CDR2 FQGNSA. CDR3 loop: CASSLRSGNTIYF. CDR3 DNA: TGTGCCAGCAGCTTACGCTCTGGAAACACCATATATTTT.

This chain joins TRBV10-3 and TRBJ2-7, with a tentative D call TRBD2 (5 bases). Trimming left V 0 bases short and J 5 bases short, with 14 bases between. CDR1 is ENHRY, CDR2 SYGVKD, per germline. The CDR3 has 15 amino acids. The CDR3 sequence: CAISESTRAGHEQYF. CDR3 nucleotide sequence: TGTGCCATCAGTGAGTCGACGCGGGCTGGCCACGAGCAGTACTTC.

This sequence joins TRBV10-3 and TRBJ1-2, with D possibly TRBD1 on 6 matching bases. This CDR3 comprises 12 residues. The V gene's germline CDR1 is ENHRY and CDR2 SYGVKD. Between the trimmed V and J ends, which lost 4 bases and 14 bases, there was a span of 17 bases. The CDR3, as DNA: TGTGCCATCAGTGGGTACACAGGGCAAGTAACCTTC. Translated, it gives CAISGYTGQVTF.

V and J are TRBV25-1 and TRBJ2-3; D not certain. The CDR3 is 14 amino acids. Germline V gene data show CDR1 as MGHDK and CDR2 as SYGVNS. Trimming took 0 bases from V and 4 from J, leaving 8 bases between them. CDR3 in amino acids: CASSEYGAPDTQYF. The CDR3 DNA reads TGTGCCAGCAGTGAATACGGAGCCCCAGATACGCAGTATTTT.

V gene TRBV5-6 combines with J gene TRBJ2-1; unclear D gene. Germline CDR1 reads SGHDT; CDR2 reads YYEEEE. This CDR3 spans 14 amino acids. Trimming took 1 base from V and 3 from J, leaving 8 bases between them. The DNA of the CDR3 is TGTGCCAGCAGCTTGTTTGGCTTCTACAATGAGCAGTTCTTC. Amino acids: CASSLFGFYNEQFF.

This sequence joins TRBV27 and TRBJ1-6, with D perhaps TRBD1 (5 bases). Deletions cut 4 bases from V and 7 bases from J, with 14 bases between. CDR1 is MNHEY and CDR2 is SMNVEV in the germline V gene (reference sequence). The CDR3 consists of 15 residues. The CDR3 is CASSWGVLGNSPLHF. DNA of the CDR3: TGTGCCAGCAGTTGGGGCGTCCTGGGGAATTCACCCCTCCACTTT.

The chain has TRBV5-4 and TRBJ1-4; TRBD1 matches 8 bases. Germline CDR1 reads SGHNT; CDR2 reads YYREEE (reference sequence). CDR3 length: 15 residues. V lost 4 bases, J lost 3 bases, and 5 bases stayed unmatched. The CDR3 bases are TGTGCCAGCAGCGAACCGGGACAGGCTAATGAAAAACTGTTTTTT. This gives the protein CASSEPGQANEKLFF.

The gene calls are TRBV7-6 and TRBJ1-5; the match to TRBD1 covers 9 bases. The germline V gene encodes CDR1 SGHVS and CDR2 FNYEAQ. Trimming removed 5 bases from V and 4 bases from J; junction bases left unmatched: 6. The CDR3 contains 15 residues. CDR3 residues: CASSPRQGVNQPQHF. The CDR3 nucleotides are TGTGCCAGCAGCCCTCGACAGGGGGTGAATCAGCCCCAGCATTTT.

The chain combines TRBV7-6 with TRBJ1-1; D gene ambiguous. The germline V and J ends were trimmed by 5 bases and 7 bases, with 23 bases remaining between them. The CDR3 has 16 amino acids. Germline CDR1 and CDR2: SGHVS and FNYEAQ. CDR3 sequence reads: CASSPRRVPRWDEAFF. CDR3 bases: TGTGCCAGCAGCCCGAGGAGGGTCCCCCGGTGGGATGAAGCTTTCTTT.

The chain uses TRBV28 and TRBJ2-1; 7 bases are shared with TRBD1. CDR3 length: 14 amino acids. Germline loops: CDR1 MDHEN, CDR2 SYDVKM. V was pared by 6 bases and J by 3 bases, with 5 bases of the junction left unmatched. The CDR3 bases are TGTGCCAGCAGGACACAGGGGCTCTACAATGAGCAGTTCTTC. Translation gives CASRTQGLYNEQFF.

The rearrangement joins TRBV6-5 to TRBJ1-6, with a weak D call TRBD1 (5 bases). The germline CDR1 and CDR2 sequences are MNHEY and SVGAGI. The ends were cut back, 7 bases at V and 9 bases at J, with 16 bases in the middle. The length of the CDR3 is 14 residues. The chain's CDR3 is CASTEQGVGSPLHF. The CDR3 nucleotides read TGTGCCAGCACCGAGCAGGGTGTCGGTTCACCCCTCCACTTT.